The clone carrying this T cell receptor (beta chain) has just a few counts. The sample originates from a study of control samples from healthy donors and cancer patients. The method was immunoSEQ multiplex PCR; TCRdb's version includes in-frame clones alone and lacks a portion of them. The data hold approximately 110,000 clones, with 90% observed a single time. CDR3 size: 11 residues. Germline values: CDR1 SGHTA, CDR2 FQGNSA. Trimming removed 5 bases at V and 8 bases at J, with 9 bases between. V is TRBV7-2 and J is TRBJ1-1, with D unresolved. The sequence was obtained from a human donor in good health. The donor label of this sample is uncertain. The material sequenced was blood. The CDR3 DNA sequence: TGTGCCAGCAGCACACACATAGAAGCTTTCTTT. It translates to CASSTHIEAFF.